The entry below describes one TCR beta chain. Antigen: not known. The data stem from a study of glioma-infiltrating T cells. Germline CDR1 and CDR2: KGHDR and SFDVKD. The CDR3 extends over 14 amino acids. Between the trimmed V and J ends, which lost 4 bases and 4 bases, there was a span of 10 bases. Amplification of TCR alpha and beta CDR3 regions from RNA used iRepertoire nested multiplex PCR. Via MiXCR, TCRdb re-called the multiplex PCR reads, giving one row per CDR3 protein. The sample contains fewer than 200,000 distinct CDR3 sequences, around 40% of which appear only once. Study-level results: Non-neoplastic patients had below-expected tissue-blood divergence, while all gliomas exceeded expectation.

This TCR was sampled from a human donor with low-grade glioma or glioblastoma, undergoing nonglioma brain surgery, or in good health (not recorded which). This chain connects TRBV24-1 to TRBJ2-1; D is perhaps TRBD1 (5 bases). Sequencing was performed on glioma tissue, nonneoplastic brain tissue, or PBMCs (not recorded which). CDR3 in DNA: TGTGCCACCAGTGAAAGGGGCATATACAATGAGCAGTTCTTC. Residues: CATSERGIYNEQFF.